The 25 T cell receptor beta chains presented below share a single source sample, sequenced in a study of post-analysis software for immune sequencing data. Study conclusions and caveats: In patients, TRBV5-6, TRBV5-1 and TRBV20-1 belonged to roughly five TRBV segments found more frequently than in controls.

cDNA libraries of TCR beta carried unique molecular identifiers. Each CDR3 protein gets one entry after TCRdb re-called the PCR reads with MiXCR. In the table there are 500,000 to 600,000 distinct CDR3 sequences, about 44% of which are singletons. No cognate antigen is known for these TCRs. The sequencing input was blood. The receptors stem from a girl aged 5 to 17 with multiple sclerosis.

The rearrangement joins TRBV29-1 to TRBJ2-3; the D is unclear. Trimming cost V 1 base and J 3 bases, with 11 bases left between them. CDR3 length: 14 residues. The V gene's germline CDR1 is SQVTM and CDR2 ANQGSEA. DNA of the CDR3: TGCAGCGTTGAAGGCAGATTACAAACAGATACGCAGTATTTT. Translated: CSVEGRLQTDTQYF.

In its sample, this clonotype was seen once. The V and J genes are TRBV2 and TRBJ1-4; the D gene is possibly TRBD1 (6 bases). The CDR3 runs to 16 residues. The V gene lost 5 bases and the J gene lost 0 bases, with 13 bases spanning the gap. Germline V gene lookup returns CDR1 SNHLY and CDR2 FYNNEI. CDR3 loop: CASSWGHLATNEKLFF. The CDR3 DNA reads TGTGCCAGCAGTTGGGGACACTTAGCAACTAATGAAAAACTGTTTTTT.

J is TRBJ1-5 and V is TRBV29-1; 8 positions agree with TRBD1. The J segment lost 7 bases and the V segment lost 5 bases, leaving 4 bases of the junction unmatched. The CDR3 has 12 amino acids. Per the germline V gene, CDR1 is SQVTM and CDR2 is ANQGSEA. CDR3 sequence: CSVQGAGQPQHF. The CDR3 DNA is TGCAGCGTTCAGGGGGCAGGGCAGCCCCAGCATTTT.

The genes are TRBV7-9 and TRBJ2-5, with D unresolved. Germline V lookup: CDR1 SEHNR, CDR2 FQNEAQ (reference sequence). Between the trimmed V and J ends, which lost 5 bases and 4 bases, there was a span of 11 bases. This CDR3 is built from 13 residues. DNA of the CDR3: TGTGCCAGCAGCCCCGTTACGGTAGAGACCCAGTACTTC. Residues: CASSPVTVETQYF.

This chain joins TRBV7-8 and TRBJ1-2, with D possibly TRBD1 on 5 matching bases. Trimming took 2 bases from V and 7 from J, leaving 11 bases between them. The CDR3 covers 13 residues. CDR1 and CDR2 (germline): SGHVS, FQNEAQ. The CDR3 DNA follows: TGTGCCAGCAGCTTAAACCCGGGGGGTGGCTACACCTTC. This sequence encodes CASSLNPGGGYTF.

This clonotype was detected a few times. The chain combines TRBV11-3 with TRBJ1-2, with 11 bases lining up with TRBD1. V was pared by 10 bases and J by 7 bases, with 11 bases of the junction left unmatched. CDR3 length: 14 amino acids. Germline V lookup: CDR1 SGHNT, CDR2 YENEEA. CDR3 residues: CAIRSGQGVRGYTF. The CDR3 DNA reads TGTGCCATCAGATCGGGACAGGGGGTCCGTGGCTACACCTTC.

This sequence joins TRBV6-6 and TRBJ2-4, with D perhaps matching TRBD1 or TRBD2 (5 bases each). Germline CDR1 and CDR2: MNHNY and SVGAGI (reference sequence). Between the trimmed V and J ends, which lost 7 bases and 0 bases, there was a span of 13 bases. The CDR3 is 15 residues long. In nucleotides, the CDR3 is TGTGCCAGCAATTCACCAGGGACAGCCAAAAACATTCAGTACTTC. Protein: CASNSPGTAKNIQYF.

V is TRBV12-3 or TRBV12-4 and J is TRBJ1-5; D might be TRBD1 (6 bases). Trimming took off 5 bases at V and 0 bases at J, with 14 bases between the two ends. This CDR3 is built from 16 residues. The CDR3 spells CASSGAGTYSNQPQHF. CDR3 DNA sequence: TGTGCCAGCAGTGGTGCCGGGACATATAGCAATCAGCCCCAGCATTTT.

This chain joins TRBV5-1 and TRBJ2-3; D is unclear. With 2 bases removed from V and 0 bases from J, the gap between germline ends came to 10 bases. This CDR3 is 15 amino acids long. Germline V gene data show CDR1 as SGHRS and CDR2 as YFSETQ. The CDR3 is CASSFGRASTDTQYF. The CDR3 region has the DNA TGCGCCAGCAGCTTCGGTAGGGCCAGCACAGATACGCAGTATTTT.

The gene calls are TRBV20-1 and TRBJ2-5; no firm D call. There are 13 residues in the CDR3. Germline CDR1 DFQATT, CDR2 SNEGSKA (reference sequence). Trimming took off 2 bases at V and 1 base at J, with 8 bases between the two ends. The DNA of the CDR3 is TGCAGTGCTAGAAAAGGATTCCAAGAGACCCAGTACTTC. It encodes CSARKGFQETQYF.

This clonotype was detected only once. One end of the junction varies from germline; a read error may be responsible. The V and J genes are TRBV11-2 and TRBJ2-7; 9 positions agree with TRBD1. The CDR3 consists of 16 residues. Germline V lookup: CDR1 SGHAT, CDR2 FQNNGV. The CDR3 DNA follows: TGTGCCAACAGCCCCGAGGGGGGGACAGGGACCTACGAGCAGTACTTC. This codes for CANSPEGGTGTYEQYF.

The V call is TRBV3-1, the J call TRBJ1-1; a weak D match, TRBD1 (6 bases). The CDR3 is made up of 16 amino acids. Germline V lookup: CDR1 LGHDT, CDR2 YNNKEL (reference sequence). V lost 6 bases to trimming and J lost 0 bases, with 17 bases between them. The CDR3 DNA reads as TGTGCCAGCAGGGGCGGACAGCTAGAGGTGAACACTGAAGCTTTCTTT. It yields the protein CASRGGQLEVNTEAFF. Full variable domain (outside the CDR3, taken from reference TRBV3-1 and TRBJ1-1): DTAVSQTPKYLVTQMGNDKSIKCEQNLGHDTMYWYKQDSKKFLKIMFSYNNKELIINETVPNRFSPKSPDKAHLNLHINSLELGDSAVYFCASRGGQLEVNTEAFFGQGTRLTVV.

The V call is TRBV7-6, the J call TRBJ1-6, with D maybe TRBD1 (6 bases). Deletions cut 5 bases from V and 5 bases from J, with 13 bases between. CDR1 is SGHVS, CDR2 FNYEAQ, per germline. This CDR3 is 15 amino acids long. The CDR3, as DNA: TGTGCCAGCAGCGACCAACAGGGCCATAATTCACCCCTCCACTTT. Translated: CASSDQQGHNSPLHF.

This clonotype was counted between two and nine times. The J gene is TRBJ2-1, the V gene TRBV6-5; perhaps D is TRBD1 or TRBD2 (5 bases each). The germline gives CDR1 MNHEY, CDR2 SVGAGI. The V end was cut by 0 bases, the J end by 6 bases, with 21 bases between. CDR3 length equals 18 residues. CDR3 residues: CASSYSSMRGGSPNEQFF. The CDR3 DNA reads as TGTGCCAGCAGTTACTCCTCTATGAGGGGCGGATCTCCCAATGAGCAGTTCTTC.

This clonotype turned up a few times. The chain carries TRBV7-9 and TRBJ2-7; D might be TRBD2 (6 bases). The V end was cut by 5 bases, the J end by 4 bases, with 9 bases between. The CDR3 contains 12 residues. CDR1 and CDR2 (germline): SEHNR, FQNEAQ (reference sequence). CDR3 sequence: CASSPREYEQYF. The CDR3 bases are TGTGCCAGCAGCCCACGGGAGTACGAGCAGTACTTC.

As regards this clonotype: The junction departs from the called germline gene at one end, perhaps through a read error. This chain uses TRBV6-4 with TRBJ2-1; no firm D call. This CDR3 comprises 13 residues. Germline V gene sequence: CDR1 MRHNA, CDR2 SNTAGT. The DNA of the CDR3 is TGTGCCTGCAGTGAGAGGTACAACAATGAGCAGTTCTTC. Translating gives CACSERYNNEQFF.

The rearrangement joins TRBV5-5 to TRBJ2-1, with 10 nucleotides matching TRBD2. Germline CDR1 and CDR2: SGHKS and YYEKEE (reference sequence). The CDR3 loop spans 14 amino acids. V shed 3 bases, J shed 6 bases, and the junction held 3 bases outside the gene matches. The chain's CDR3 is CASSWLAGANEQFF. In DNA, the CDR3 is TGTGCCAGCAGCTGGCTAGCGGGAGCCAATGAGCAGTTCTTC.

This clonotype has just one count. The chain links TRBV5-1 to TRBJ2-1; D tentatively fits TRBD1 or TRBD2 (7 bases each). Germline loops: CDR1 SGHRS, CDR2 YFSETQ. Trimming left V 5 bases short and J 10 bases short, with 13 bases between. The CDR3 length is 12 residues. CDR3 region: CASRAGGVEQFF. The CDR3 DNA reads as TGCGCCAGCAGAGCAGGGGGGGTCGAGCAGTTCTTC.

On this clonotype itself: A read error may produce the germline difference seen at one junction end. V usage is TRBV12-3 or TRBV12-4 and J usage is TRBJ2-2; D possibly uses TRBD1 or TRBD2 (5 bases each). The CDR3 totals 12 residues. The CDR3 DNA sequence: TGTGCCAGCAGTTCGGGGACCGGGGAGCGGTTTTTT. It yields the protein CASSSGTGERFF.

This clonotype was seen a few times. The chain uses TRBV12-3 or TRBV12-4 and TRBJ1-2; D is possibly TRBD1 (5 bases). With 5 bases removed from V and 9 bases from J, the gap between germline ends came to 25 bases. CDR3 length: 16 residues. CDR3 in DNA: TGTGCCAGCAGTCCCACGTACGGGACGAGAAAAGTACGCTACACCTTC. Translation: CASSPTYGTRKVRYTF.

This clonotype turned up a few times. This chain joins TRBV10-3 and TRBJ2-5; 7 bases fit TRBD2. V gave up 8 bases and J gave up 4 bases; unmatched junction bases: 7. The CDR3 is 13 residues long. Germline assignment: CDR1 ENHRY and CDR2 SYGVKD. CDR3 DNA sequence: TGTGCCATCCTGGGGGGGATAGGAGAGACCCAGTACTTC. It translates to CAILGGIGETQYF.

In this sample, this clonotype turned up a few times. The chain recombines TRBV20-1 with TRBJ2-7; no clear D. This CDR3 region has 12 residues. Between the trimmed V and J ends, which lost 3 bases and 4 bases, there was a span of 10 bases. The germline V gene encodes CDR1 DFQATT and CDR2 SNEGSKA (reference sequence). As DNA, the CDR3 is TGCAGTGCTAGGGTCGACACTTACGAGCAGTACTTC. Protein product: CSARVDTYEQYF.

The chain combines TRBV7-6 with TRBJ2-5; 7 bases fit TRBD1. Losses at the gene ends were 1 base for V and 4 bases for J; bases not matched to a gene: 6. This CDR3 has 15 residues. Germline CDR1 is SGHVS and CDR2 is FNYEAQ. This CDR3 reads CASSLERGQGETQYF. The CDR3 DNA is TGTGCCAGCAGCTTAGAAAGGGGGCAGGGAGAGACCCAGTACTTC.

The chain joins TRBV29-1 to TRBJ1-6, with 8 bases matching TRBD1. After removal of 6 bases from V and 6 bases from J, the junction contained 7 bases not matched to a gene. This CDR3 has 14 residues. Germline V gives CDR1 SQVTM, CDR2 ANQGSEA. CDR3 loop: CSVSTGGSNSPLHF. The CDR3 coding sequence is TGCAGCGTGTCCACAGGGGGGTCTAATTCACCCCTCCACTTT. The full variable domain, its missing parts supplied by reference TRBV29-1 and TRBJ1-6, is SAVISQKPSRDICQRGTSLTIQCQVDSQVTMMFWYRQQPGQSLTLIATANQGSEATYESGFVIDKFPISRPNLTFSTLTVSNMSPEDSSIYLCSVSTGGSNSPLHFGNGTRLTVT.

The genes are TRBV5-1 and TRBJ2-1; D gene ambiguous. The V and J ends lost 0 bases and 12 bases respectively, with 7 bases between them. Germline V lookup: CDR1 SGHRS, CDR2 YFSETQ. This CDR3 contains 11 residues. In DNA, the CDR3 is TGCGCCAGCAGCTTGGATGGCCGGCAGTTCTTC. It specifies CASSLDGRQFF. The full variable domain, its missing parts supplied by reference TRBV5-1 and TRBJ2-1, is KAGVTQTPRYLIKTRGQQVTLSCSPISGHRSVSWYQQTPGQGLQFLFEYFSETQRNKGNFPGRFSGRQFSNSRSEMNVSTLELGDSALYLCASSLDGRQFFGPGTRLTVL.